This is a list of T cell receptor beta chains from one sample in a study of T cells after posttransplantation cyclophosphamide. TCRdb's table, derived via immunoSEQ multiplex PCR, lists solely in-frame clones and lacks some. Found here are tens of thousands of clones, no singletons; the ten largest cover around 5.9%. The sample taken for sequencing was PBMCs. The receptors were gathered from a young man in good health and a related stem cell transplant donor. CDR3s include the opening cysteine and the closing phenylalanine or tryptophan. The order of the fields is CDR3 protein, V gene, D gene, J gene, clone size. The D gene is left open where the match is weak. Size is stated for part of the rows, as once, few or many counts, or as a class when the clone is expanded.

CASSFRDRDRISSYEQYF	TRBV11-3	TRBD1	TRBJ2-7	many
CASSENPGVMNGYTF	TRBV2	NA	TRBJ1-2	many
CASRDGTGWGVGSYNEQFF	TRBV19	TRBD1	TRBJ2-1	many
CASSQVAGGLNIQYF	TRBV4-3	TRBD1	TRBJ2-4	many
CASSVEAGGAYNEQFF	TRBV9	TRBD2	TRBJ2-1	NA
CASSFTGGAYTF	TRBV7-3	TRBD1	TRBJ1-2	many
CASSLWGNAGGYTF	TRBV28	NA	TRBJ1-2	few
CASSFHLRTGENYGYTF	TRBV7-9	TRBD1	TRBJ1-2	few
CASSGGTGLGDQPQHF	TRBV9	NA	TRBJ1-5	NA
CASRLGQDNYGYTF	TRBV28	TRBD1	TRBJ1-2	many
CASSGRQGNQPQHF	TRBV2	TRBD1	TRBJ1-5	many
CAIAHRVEQFF	TRBV10-3	NA	TRBJ2-1	many
CASSLAPGHGDEQYF	TRBV7-9	NA	TRBJ2-7	medium-sized
CASSDYRGQGYGYTF	TRBV6-1	TRBD1	TRBJ1-2	many
CASSFIQGQHGYTF	TRBV12-3/TRBV12-4	NA	TRBJ1-2	few
CASSLADRGDEQYF	TRBV5-1	NA	TRBJ2-7	NA
CSVETGAYEQYF	TRBV29-1	TRBD1	TRBJ2-7	many
CASSPTGFDEQYF	TRBV6-5	NA	TRBJ2-7	many
CASSRPGQGYTGELFF	TRBV5-1	TRBD1	TRBJ2-2	many
CASSTPEGAYYEQYF	TRBV5-6	NA	TRBJ2-7	many